This is a list of T cell receptor beta chains from one sample in a study of T cell responses to AZD1222 COVID-19 vaccine. Clones were sequenced by immunoSEQ multiplex PCR, and TCRdb holds only the in-frame ones, with some missing. The repertoire holds approximately 110,000 clones, about 85% seen once, with approximately 5.9% in the top ten. Material: peripheral blood, obtained on day 0 of AZD1222 vaccination. These receptors were collected from an adult in good health. The CDR3 runs from the conserved cysteine through the conserved F or W. The D gene is left open where the match is weak. Part of the rows lack a size; the others show once, few, many or a class for expanded clones.

j_call clone_size v_call d_call cdr3_aa cdr3_nt
TRBJ1-1 - TRBV3-1/TRBV3-2 - CASSQVMSVSDTEAFF TGTGCCAGCAGCCAAGTAATGTCTGTAAGCGACACTGAAGCTTTCTTT
TRBJ2-7 - TRBV7-2 - CASSLSQGPPYEQYF TGTGCCAGCAGCTTAAGCCAGGGACCCCCTTACGAGCAGTACTTC
TRBJ2-5 - TRBV3-1/TRBV3-2 - CASSPLNRELQETQYF TGTGCCAGCAGCCCATTAAACAGAGAATTACAAGAGACCCAGTACTTC
TRBJ1-2 - TRBV9 TRBD1 CASSVEGTGDGYTF TGTGCCAGCAGCGTAGAAGGGACAGGGGACGGCTACACCTTC
TRBJ1-3 - TRBV19 - CASSDPRSSSGNTIYF TGTGCCAGTAGCGACCCCAGGTCTTCCTCTGGAAACACCATATATTTT
TRBJ2-2 - TRBV18 - CASSPPSRWATGELFF TGTGCCAGCTCACCACCGTCACGTTGGGCCACCGGGGAGCTGTTTTTT
TRBJ1-1 - TRBV9 - CASSVGSRKAAEAFF TGTGCCAGCAGCGTAGGGTCCCGGAAAGCGGCTGAAGCTTTCTTT
TRBJ1-4 - TRBV7-8 TRBD1 CASSQGAATNEKLFF TGTGCCAGCAGCCAGGGGGCTGCAACTAATGAAAAACTGTTTTTT
TRBJ2-3 - TRBV4-1 - CASRVTPGEGASDTQYF TGCGCCAGCAGGGTTACACCCGGGGAGGGGGCGTCAGATACGCAGTATTTT
TRBJ2-1 - TRBV2 - CASSETQGIANEQFF TGTGCCAGCAGTGAAACACAGGGTATAGCCAATGAGCAGTTCTTC
TRBJ1-5 once TRBV6-4 - CASSRDFNQPQHF TGTGCCAGCAGTCGGGACTTCAATCAGCCCCAGCATTTT
TRBJ1-1 - TRBV10-3 TRBD1 CAISEDRGAFF TGTGCCATCAGTGAAGACAGGGGAGCTTTCTTT
TRBJ1-6 - TRBV7-6 TRBD1 CASSAGQGRKTPLHF TGTGCCAGCAGCGCCGGACAGGGCCGGAAGACACCCCTCCACTTT
TRBJ1-1 - TRBV19 - CASSVGRVNTEAFF TGTGCCAGTAGTGTGGGACGGGTGAACACTGAAGCTTTCTTT
TRBJ2-4 - TRBV4-3 - CASSQDLPTADIQYF TGCGCCAGCAGCCAAGATCTGCCTACGGCGGACATTCAGTACTTC
TRBJ1-2 - TRBV5-1 - CASSLEISGTTYGYTF TGCGCCAGCAGCTTGGAAATTTCCGGGACAACCTATGGCTACACCTTC
TRBJ1-5 - TRBV28 - CASSGGGTPGRQPQHF TGTGCCAGCAGTGGGGGGGGGACTCCGGGACGTCAGCCCCAGCATTTT
TRBJ2-3 - TRBV7-2 TRBD2 CASSLGLAGFADTQYF TGTGCCAGCAGCTTAGGACTAGCGGGGTTTGCAGATACGCAGTATTTT
TRBJ2-5 - TRBV29-1 - CSVATGGGETQYF TGCAGCGTTGCCACAGGGGGGGGAGAGACCCAGTACTTC
TRBJ1-5 - TRBV24-1 - CATSGTVNQPQHF TGTGCCACCAGTGGGACAGTAAATCAGCCCCAGCATTTT
TRBJ2-1 once TRBV10-2 - CASRPGGGTYNEQFF TGCGCCAGCAGACCGGGAGGGGGCACCTACAATGAGCAGTTCTTC
TRBJ2-3 - TRBV5-6 TRBD2 CASSLGLAETDTQYF TGTGCCAGCAGCTTGGGGCTAGCGGAAACAGATACGCAGTATTTT
TRBJ2-5 - TRBV7-2 - CASSIRETQYF TGTGCCAGCAGCATTAGGGAGACCCAGTACTTC
TRBJ1-5 once TRBV6-5 - CASTRPNQPQHF TGTGCCAGCACCAGGCCGAATCAGCCCCAGCATTTT
TRBJ1-2 - TRBV27 TRBD1 CASTTRDRDGGYTF TGTGCCAGCACCACCCGGGACAGGGACGGTGGCTACACCTTC
TRBJ1-1 - TRBV6-5 TRBD1 CASSNILGQGEAFF TGTGCCAGCAGCAACATTTTGGGACAGGGTGAAGCTTTCTTT
TRBJ2-5 once TRBV5-1 - CASSLAGETQYF TGCGCCAGCAGCTTGGCAGGGGAGACCCAGTACTTC
TRBJ1-1 - TRBV27 TRBD1 CASNSWDRGGAEAFF TGTGCCAGCAATTCTTGGGACAGAGGTGGGGCTGAAGCTTTCTTT
TRBJ2-3 - TRBV2 TRBD2 CASGAWVAGGKNTDTQYF TGTGCCAGCGGCGCATGGGTTGCGGGGGGCAAAAACACAGATACGCAGTATTTT
TRBJ1-4 - TRBV2 - CASSDPGAVEKLFF TGTGCCAGCAGTGATCCGGGGGCGGTTGAAAAACTGTTTTTT
TRBJ1-2 - TRBV5-4 - CASSLRASTALYGYTF TGTGCCAGCAGCTTGCGTGCTTCGACGGCCCTATATGGCTACACCTTC
TRBJ2-7 - TRBV6-5 - CASFQVAYEQYF TGTGCCAGCTTCCAGGTAGCCTACGAGCAGTACTTC
TRBJ2-3 - TRBV6-1 TRBD2 CASSEGLAGADTQYF TGTGCCAGCAGTGAAGGACTAGCGGGTGCAGATACGCAGTATTTT
TRBJ1-1 - TRBV3-1/TRBV3-2 - CASSQGSGWGTEAFF TGTGCCAGCAGCCAAGGATCAGGGTGGGGCACTGAAGCTTTCTTT
TRBJ1-1 - TRBV10-3 - CAISEGGGITEAFF TGTGCCATCAGTGAAGGGGGAGGTATCACTGAAGCTTTCTTT
TRBJ1-6 few TRBV5-1 - CASSPRRVEDNSPLHF TGCGCCAGCAGCCCCCGCCGGGTTGAGGATAATTCACCCCTCCACTTT
TRBJ2-7 once TRBV28 - CASSLWAGPYEQYF TGTGCCAGCAGTTTATGGGCGGGCCCCTACGAGCAGTACTTC
TRBJ1-1 - TRBV19 TRBD1 CASSPRTGNTEAFF TGTGCCAGTAGTCCCCGGACAGGGAACACTGAAGCTTTCTTT
TRBJ2-3 once TRBV3-1/TRBV3-2 - CASSQERGGWTDTQYF TGTGCCAGCAGCCAAGAAAGGGGAGGATGGACAGATACGCAGTATTTT
TRBJ2-7 - TRBV2 - CASSERGRQGGEQYF TGTGCCAGCAGTGAAAGGGGGAGGCAGGGAGGCGAGCAGTACTTC
TRBJ2-5 - TRBV6-5 - CAGRNRAQETQYF TGTGCCGGCCGCAACCGGGCCCAAGAGACCCAGTACTTC
TRBJ2-2 - TRBV27 TRBD1 CASSLLGTGNGELFF TGTGCCAGCAGTCTGCTAGGGACAGGGAACGGGGAGCTGTTTTTT
TRBJ2-2 - TRBV21-1 - CASSKWRRTNTGELFF TGTGCCAGCAGCAAATGGCGCAGAACGAACACCGGGGAGCTGTTTTTT
TRBJ2-7 once TRBV7-8 - CASSAWTASPYEQYF TGTGCCAGCAGCGCCTGGACAGCCTCCCCCTACGAGCAGTACTTC
TRBJ2-7 - TRBV7-9 - CASSLSLGGSYEQYF TGTGCCAGCAGCTTATCTTTGGGTGGCTCCTACGAGCAGTACTTC
TRBJ1-3 few TRBV14 - CASSQGHSYSGNTIYF TGTGCCAGCAGCCAGGGGCACAGCTACTCTGGAAACACCATATATTTT
TRBJ1-2 - TRBV12-3/TRBV12-4 - CASSWDGSYGYTF TGTGCCAGCAGTTGGGACGGCAGTTATGGCTACACCTTC
TRBJ2-6 - TRBV19 TRBD1 CASSKKGQSGANVLTF TGTGCCAGTAGTAAAAAGGGACAGTCTGGGGCCAACGTCCTGACTTTC
TRBJ1-3 - TRBV6-2/TRBV6-3 - CASSDPFRNTIYF TGTGCCAGCAGTGACCCGTTCCGAAACACCATATATTTT
TRBJ1-2 - TRBV6-1 - CASSEAAVYGYTF TGTGCCAGCAGTGAAGCGGCGGTCTATGGCTACACCTTC
TRBJ2-1 - TRBV5-4 - CASSFEGSEQFF TGTGCCAGCAGCTTCGAGGGGAGTGAGCAGTTCTTC